The T cell receptor (beta chain) described here comes from a study of spatial heterogeneity in lung cancer. About the study: The donors comprised some 70 untreated early-stage non-small cell lung cancer patients. Study observations and caveats: Detection of ubiquitous tumor TCRs in blood was higher at resection than follow-up.

The CDR3 is 14 amino acids. Trimming shortened V by 2 bases and J by 10 bases, and 13 bases separated the two germline ends. Every TCR cDNA molecule bore a unique molecular identifier. TCRdb redid the calling of the 5' RACE reads with MiXCR, one entry per CDR3 protein. The profile shows roughly 70,000 distinct CDR3 sequences, roughly 9% of them singletons. The time point here: blood at routine non-recurrence follow-up after resection. Researchers sequenced whole RNA taken from tumor, nontumor lung or frozen PBMC without sorting. This clonotype was seen many times. The target antigen is unknown. This sequence joins TRBV5-7 and TRBJ1-6; D unresolved. TRBV5-7 is given ORF status, its function remaining uncertain. This clonotype was sampled from a female donor with early-stage non-small cell lung cancer. This specimen consisted of PBMCs, obtained at follow-up. The CDR3 DNA follows: TGTGCCAGCAGCTTACAAGGGCAATGGTCACCCCTCCACTTT. This encodes CASSLQGQWSPLHF.